This TCR beta chain stems from a study of T cells in Graves' hyperthyroidism and ophthalmopathy. RNA transcripts were the template for amplifying TCR beta CDR3 regions. Carried out on the TCR CDR3, a first-round RT-PCR used the HTBI primer set. From the multiplex PCR reads, TCRdb called clonotypes with MiXCR, one entry per CDR3 protein. The sample holds about 280,000 distinct CDR3 sequences, around a quarter seen once. V was pared by 4 bases and J by 4 bases, with 14 bases between. Germline-derived CDR1 and CDR2 are SGHRS and YFSETQ. The CDR3 sequence is 14 residues long. Ten or more counts support this clonotype.

This clonotype was sampled from a man in his forties with Graves' hyperthyroidism that later progressed to Graves' ophthalmopathy. The genes are TRBV5-1 and TRBJ1-1; no reliable D call. Input material: blood. The CDR3 reads CASSLRLGGTEAFF. The CDR3 DNA sequence: TGCGCCAGCAGCCTGAGGCTGGGAGGCACTGAAGCTTTCTTT.